Listed below are T cell receptor beta chains from one sample, sequenced in a study of vaccination effects on CD4 cells after COVID-19. TCRdb's copy holds only in-frame clones and misses some; the assay was immunoSEQ multiplex PCR. The sample lists 11,000 to 15,000 clones; around 84% were seen once. No cognate antigen is known for these TCRs. The sample was CD4+ T cells from PBMCs cultured with HCoV-NL63 spike peptides, taken after COVID-19 vaccination. The receptors originated from a human donor who had a prior SARS-CoV-2 infection. The CDR3 runs from the conserved cysteine through the conserved F or W. D genes are given only for firm matches. Rows may omit the clone size; those that give it use once, few, many or a size class.

v_gene,d_gene,j_gene,abundance,CDR3aa,CDR3nt
TRBV29-1,TRBD1,TRBJ1-1,.,CSGGQGPLVF,TGCAGCGGGGGACAGGGGCCCCTCGTCTTT
TRBV27,TRBD1,TRBJ2-2,.,CASSPKRTGWNTGELFF,TGTGCCAGCAGTCCGAAAAGGACAGGGTGGAACACCGGGGAGCTGTTTTTT
TRBV7-3,TRBD2,TRBJ2-1,once,CASSLRASGRASNEQFF,TGTGCCAGCAGCTTAAGGGCTAGCGGGAGGGCCTCCAATGAGCAGTTCTTC
TRBV5-1,TRBD1,TRBJ1-3,.,CASSRVDRGGGNTIYF,TGCGCCAGCAGCCGGGTGGACAGGGGAGGCGGAAACACCATATATTTT
TRBV29-1,.,TRBJ2-6,.,CSVDSGANVLTF,TGCAGCGTTGATTCAGGGGCCAACGTCCTGACTTTC
TRBV18,.,TRBJ2-7,.,CASSPAGNQFYEQYF,TGTGCCAGCTCACCAGCCGGAAACCAATTCTACGAGCAGTACTTC
TRBV15,TRBD1,TRBJ1-2,.,CATSRNPAGGYGYTF,TGTGCCACCAGCCGAAACCCGGCAGGGGGCTATGGCTACACCTTC
TRBV5-6,.,TRBJ2-2,.,CASRRGPPDPNTGELFF,TGTGCCAGCAGACGCGGGCCCCCGGACCCGAACACCGGGGAGCTGTTTTTT
TRBV5-1,TRBD2,TRBJ2-5,.,CASSGGLAGEETQYF,TGCGCCAGCAGCGGCGGACTAGCGGGGGAAGAGACCCAGTACTTC
TRBV3-1/TRBV3-2,.,TRBJ1-4,.,CASSQDRGGDNEKLFF,TGTGCCAGCAGCCAAGATCGGGGCGGTGATAATGAAAAACTGTTTTTT
TRBV27,.,TRBJ1-1,.,CASLGTNTMNTEAFF,TGTGCCAGCCTAGGGACAAATACCATGAACACTGAAGCTTTCTTT
TRBV4-1,TRBD2,TRBJ2-3,.,CASSPINRLAGEWGTDTQYF,TGCGCCAGCAGCCCCATTAATAGGCTAGCGGGAGAGTGGGGCACAGATACGCAGTATTTT
TRBV3-1/TRBV3-2,.,TRBJ1-1,.,CASSQDHTSREAFF,TGTGCCAGCAGCCAAGATCATACAAGCCGAGAAGCTTTCTTT
TRBV19,.,TRBJ1-6,.,CASKLSRARNSPLHF,TGTGCCAGTAAACTCTCCAGGGCAAGGAATTCACCCCTCCACTTT
TRBV5-1,TRBD2,TRBJ2-3,.,CASSLTLAGYTDTQYF,TGCGCCAGCAGCTTGACCTTAGCGGGCTACACAGATACGCAGTATTTT